This T cell receptor (beta chain) was recorded in a study of early T cells in non-severe SARS-CoV-2 infection (TCRdb year 2021). Study-level background: TCR sequencing used bulk RNA from unsorted whole blood, so alpha and beta chains could not be paired. General conclusions and limits of the study: VDJdb matching was skewed toward anti-spike CD8 responses and likely underestimated virus-specific expansions by missing private and CD4 specificities.

The table lists this clonotype with a few counts. The target of this receptor is not known. No much larger clone is present one base from it, and per-base qualities are unavailable. The study was a case-control design nested within a healthcare worker cohort in London, UK, with weekly nasopharyngeal swab PCR tests and blood sampling. Healthcare workers were recruited during the week of the UK lockdown, between 23 and 31 March 2020, and followed weekly for up to 16 weeks. As encoded in the germline V gene, CDR1 is WSHSY while CDR2 is SAAADI. The CDR3 runs 14 amino acids, cysteine and phenylalanine included. CDR3 DNA is the only sequence kept; it has 42 bases, read in frame from the first base. Germline trimming amounts to 10 bases on V and 10 bases on J, with 13 as the count of junction bases outside the gene matches. Libraries were constructed by 5' RACE. The sample was run on a NextSeq 500. The TCR library protocol attached unique molecular identifiers to individual cDNA molecules to correct for sequencing error and PCR bias. Both TCR alpha and beta chains were sequenced, and tight co-correlation was observed between alpha and beta sequence abundances in each sample. Per the authors' processing: Decombinator V4 was used to perform V gene, J gene and CDR3 annotation of TCR sequences. Expanded TCRs were defined as changing significantly between any two time points under a Poisson model with p below 0.0001. TCR abundances were normalised to the total number of TCRs sequenced per sample and expressed as counts per million. TRAV1-2 paired with TRAJ12, TRAJ20 or TRAJ33 defined MAIT TCRs, while TRAV10 paired with TRAJ18 defined iNKT TCRs. VDJdb, accessed 1 November 2021, was searched for CMV, EBV and SARS-CoV-2 annotated TCRs, with TCRs annotated for multiple antigens excluded. The public reads were reanalyzed by TCRdb: fastp trimming at Q25, MiXCR alignment, in-frame beta chains only. Each record represents a unique CDR3 protein, reported with the most common genes and DNA among its rows. Here the V and J calls rest on TCRdb's processing, not on the authors' analysis. Across this sample there are about 64,000 distinct CDR3 sequences, with roughly 18% seen only once. Roughly 9% of the sample is held by the ten biggest clonotypes.

Sequencing was performed on whole blood, taken at baseline. This chain joins TRBV10-2 to TRBJ2-1, and 10 junction bases match TRBD1. The TCR originated in an adult who was a healthcare worker with PCR-confirmed SARS-CoV-2 infection or an uninfected control (not recorded which). The CDR3 in this case is CATTMDRGRSEQFF. The DNA sequence reads TGCGCCACTACCATGGACAGGGGGAGGTCCGAGCAGTTCTTC.